These 7 T cell receptor beta chains came from one sample sequenced in a study of blood T cell repertoires in COVID-19. Some clones are missing from TCRdb's copy, which holds only in-frame ones; the method was immunoSEQ multiplex PCR. The sample includes 25,000 to 40,000 clones, approximately 85% of them seen just once. The sample consisted of peripheral blood. These receptors originate from a woman aged 55-70 years with active COVID-19.

The chain carries TRBV7-8 and TRBJ2-2, with unresolved D. CDR1 SGHVS and CDR2 FQNEAQ come from the germline V gene. The CDR3 sequence is 14 residues long. The V end lost 6 bases, the J end lost 5 bases, and 13 bases lay between the germline ends. CDR3 sequence: CASRQAPSTGELFF. For the CDR3, the DNA is TGTGCCAGCAGGCAAGCGCCTTCAACCGGGGAGCTGTTTTTT.

This chain links TRBV2 with TRBJ2-7; perhaps TRBD1 as D (6 bases). The V end was cut by 2 bases, the J end by 3 bases, with 17 bases between. The CDR3 sequence is 16 residues long. Germline V gives CDR1 SNHLY, CDR2 FYNNEI. In nucleotides, the CDR3 is TGTGCCAGCAGTGAATATAGGGCAGGGGCAGTCTACGAGCAGTACTTC. Residues: CASSEYRAGAVYEQYF.

This clone appeared once. The V and J genes are TRBV30 and TRBJ1-2; 10 bases are shared with TRBD1. Germline assignment: CDR1 GTSNPN and CDR2 SVGIG (reference sequence). This CDR3 has 13 amino acids. After removal of 1 base from V and 7 bases from J, the junction contained 3 bases not matched to a gene. In DNA, the CDR3 is TGTGCCTGGAGTGGGGACAGGGGTGGTGGCTACACCTTC. Translation: CAWSGDRGGGYTF.

The chain employs TRBV23-1 and TRBJ2-1, with D perhaps matching TRBD1 (5 bases). TRBV23-1 is assigned to the ORF class and has an uncertain function. V was shortened by 8 bases and J by 7 bases, with 18 bases between the two germline ends. CDR3 length equals 14 residues. CDR3 nucleotide sequence: TGCGCCAGCGCAGATCCCAGGGTCGGGAATGAGCAGTTCTTC. Its protein product is CASADPRVGNEQFF.

The V and J genes are TRBV28 and TRBJ1-3; D uncertain. Trimming removed 5 bases from V and 1 base from J, with 15 bases in between. CDR3 length: 16 residues. CDR1 MDHEN and CDR2 SYDVKM come from the germline V gene. CDR3 DNA sequence: TGTGCCAGCAGTGAAGCCCGCAGGTCATCTGGAAACACCATATATTTT. This gives the protein CASSEARRSSGNTIYF.

CDR3 bases: TGCGCCAGCAGCCCTGAGGGGAACACTGAAGCTTTCTTT. As protein: CASSPEGNTEAFF. The gene calls are TRBV4-1 and TRBJ1-1; no firm D call. Trimming cost V 4 bases and J 1 base, with 7 bases left between them. Germline CDR1 reads MGHRA; CDR2 reads YSYEKL. This CDR3 contains 13 residues.

The rearrangement joins TRBV5-4 to TRBJ2-5; 7 bases agree with TRBD2. V gave up 0 bases and J gave up 9 bases; unmatched junction bases: 8. There are 14 residues in the CDR3. Germline lookup yields CDR1 SGHNT and CDR2 YYREEE (reference sequence). DNA of the CDR3: TGTGCCAGCAGCTTGGCCCTAGCGGCAAAAGCCCAGTACTTC. Translating gives CASSLALAAKAQYF.